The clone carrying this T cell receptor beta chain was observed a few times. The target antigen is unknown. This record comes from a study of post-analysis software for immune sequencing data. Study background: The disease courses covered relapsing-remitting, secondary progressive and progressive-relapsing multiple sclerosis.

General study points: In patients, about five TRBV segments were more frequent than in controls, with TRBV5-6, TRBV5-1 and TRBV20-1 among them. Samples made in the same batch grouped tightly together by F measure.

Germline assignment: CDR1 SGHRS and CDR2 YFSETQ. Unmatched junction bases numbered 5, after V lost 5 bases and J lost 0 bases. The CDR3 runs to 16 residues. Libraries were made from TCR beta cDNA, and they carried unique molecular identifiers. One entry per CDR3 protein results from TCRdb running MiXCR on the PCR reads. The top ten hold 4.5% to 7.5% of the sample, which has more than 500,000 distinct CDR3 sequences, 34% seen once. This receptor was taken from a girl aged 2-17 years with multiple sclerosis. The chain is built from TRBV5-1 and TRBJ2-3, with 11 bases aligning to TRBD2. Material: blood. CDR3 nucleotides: TGCGCCAGCAGACGTGGACTAGCGGGTAGCACAGATACGCAGTATTTT. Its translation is CASRRGLAGSTDTQYF.